One and the same sample provided the 18 T cell receptor beta chains below, sequenced in a study of T-cell memory formation after mild COVID-19. One entry per CDR3 protein, called by TCRdb with MiXCR from the 5' RACE reads. The table includes roughly 47,000 distinct CDR3 sequences, 7% to 8% detected once. Sequences were obtained from PBMCs or a T cell subset sorted from them (not recorded which). The source is a man younger than 35 who had mild COVID-19 (a few samples of this study predate the infection). Cell type and time point are not known.

This clonotype has more than one count but fewer than ten. V and J are TRBV5-1 and TRBJ1-6, with D uncertain. V was pared by 0 bases and J by 6 bases, with 10 bases between. The CDR3 length is 15 residues. The V gene's germline CDR1 is SGHRS and CDR2 YFSETQ. The DNA for the CDR3 is TGCGCCAGCAGCTTGGAGGGAATTACTAATTCACCCCTCCACTTT. Protein: CASSLEGITNSPLHF.

The chain employs TRBV5-1 and TRBJ2-1; tentative D call: TRBD2 (5 bases). V lost 7 bases, J lost 0 bases, and 26 bases lay in between. Germline V gene sequence: CDR1 SGHRS, CDR2 YFSETQ. CDR3 length: 19 amino acids. DNA of the CDR3: TGCGCCAGCTGCCCCGGGAAGGAGTTTAATTTTTTCTCCTACAATGAGCAGTTCTTC. It is translated as CASCPGKEFNFFSYNEQFF.

The chain carries TRBV25-1 and TRBJ2-5; 8 bases are shared with TRBD2. The J segment lost 5 bases and the V segment lost 0 bases, leaving 5 bases of the junction unmatched. The CDR3 covers 15 residues. CDR1 is MGHDK, CDR2 SYGVNS, per germline. The CDR3 DNA sequence: TGTGCCAGCAGTGAATATCGCGGGGGGTCGGAGACCCAGTACTTC. Translated, it gives CASSEYRGGSETQYF.

This clonotype came up a few times. The V gene is TRBV19, the J gene TRBJ2-3; TRBD1 aligns across 7 bases. Germline CDR1 and CDR2: LNHDA and SQIVND (reference sequence). V lost 6 bases and J lost 5; bases outside the gene matches: 11. The length of the CDR3 is 15 residues. This chain's CDR3 is CASRMTGPALDTQYF. CDR3 sequence (DNA): TGTGCCAGTAGAATGACAGGGCCAGCTCTAGATACGCAGTATTTT.

The chain carries TRBV7-2 and TRBJ2-7, with TRBD1 as a possible D gene (5 bases). Trimming cost V 5 bases and J 0 bases, with 11 bases left between them. This CDR3 has 14 amino acids. Germline V CDR1 and CDR2: SGHTA, FQGNSA. The DNA for the CDR3 is TGTGCCAGCAGCCGGAACCAGGGCTCCTACGAGCAGTACTTC. Its protein product is CASSRNQGSYEQYF.

This clonotype was counted many times. The chain is built from TRBV9 and TRBJ2-5; D gene unclear. In germline, CDR1 is SGDLS, CDR2 YYNGEE. The CDR3 covers 14 residues. Trimming shortened V by 0 bases and J by 4 bases, and 10 bases separated the two germline ends. CDR3: CASSVGVGRETQYF. DNA of the CDR3: TGTGCCAGCAGCGTAGGTGTAGGCCGAGAGACCCAGTACTTC.

This clonotype was found many times. The chain carries TRBV5-6 and TRBJ2-1; TRBD2 aligns across 8 bases. Trimming at V came to 1 base and at J to 5 bases, leaving 5 bases not matched to a gene. The V gene's germline CDR1 is SGHDT and CDR2 YYEEEE. The length of the CDR3 is 15 residues. CDR3 nucleotide sequence: TGTGCCAGCAGCTTGCGCCAGCGGGGGAACAATGAGCAGTTCTTC. Its protein product is CASSLRQRGNNEQFF.

The V gene is TRBV27, the J gene TRBJ2-3; 7 bases match TRBD2. CDR3 size: 15 residues. Germline V CDR1 and CDR2: MNHEY, SMNVEV (reference sequence). With V trimmed by 3 bases and J by 4 bases, 7 bases remained unmatched. This CDR3 reads CASSLIGGGPDTQYF. For the CDR3, the DNA is TGTGCCAGCAGTTTGATAGGCGGGGGACCAGATACGCAGTATTTT.

A few counts support this clonotype. This chain uses TRBV27 with TRBJ1-5; the D gene is possibly TRBD1 (5 bases). The CDR3 loop spans 15 amino acids. The V gene lost 3 bases and the J gene lost 0 bases, with 9 bases spanning the gap. Germline V gene lookup returns CDR1 MNHEY and CDR2 SMNVEV (reference sequence). CDR3 nucleotides: TGTGCCAGCAGTTTGTGGGGGGATAGCAATCAGCCCCAGCATTTT. It encodes CASSLWGDSNQPQHF.

This clonotype was seen a few times. The gene calls are TRBV11-2 and TRBJ2-3; 7 bases are a match to TRBD2. Per germline, CDR1 SGHAT and CDR2 FQNNGV. CDR3 length: 15 residues. Germline trimming cut 4 bases from V and 2 bases from J; bases unmatched to any gene: 6. CDR3 coding DNA: TGTGCCAGCAGCTATTCCCGGGACTACACAGATACGCAGTATTTT. Encoded protein: CASSYSRDYTDTQYF. The full variable domain, rest sourced from reference TRBV11-2 and TRBJ2-3, is EAGVAQSPRYKIIEKRQSVAFWCNPISGHATLYWYQQILGQGPKLLIQFQNNGVVDDSQLPKDRFSAERLKGVDSTLKIQPAKLEDSAVYLCASSYSRDYTDTQYFGPGTRLTVL.

This clonotype was seen at least ten times. This chain uses TRBV5-1 with TRBJ2-5; TRBD2 is a possible D gene (6 bases). The CDR3 contains 15 residues. With 1 base removed from V and 7 bases from J, the gap between germline ends came to 17 bases. The V gene's germline CDR1 is SGHRS and CDR2 YFSETQ. In DNA, the CDR3 is TGCGCCAGCAGCTTGATAAGTGGCGGGGCGGGGACCCAGTACTTC. Protein sequence: CASSLISGGAGTQYF.

The V and J genes are TRBV20-1 and TRBJ1-1; D is uncertain. The CDR3 loop spans 13 amino acids. The germline gives CDR1 DFQATT, CDR2 SNEGSKA (reference sequence). V was cut by 1 base and J by 0 bases, with 6 bases left in between. CDR3: CSARGLMNTEAFF. CDR3 in DNA: TGCAGTGCTAGAGGTCTCATGAACACTGAAGCTTTCTTT.

The J gene is TRBJ1-1, the V gene TRBV4-1; D remains ambiguous. This CDR3 has 17 residues. V gave up 5 bases and J gave up 3 bases, with 22 bases separating them. Germline V gene sequence: CDR1 MGHRA, CDR2 YSYEKL. The CDR3 DNA sequence: TGCGCCAGCAGCAACCTCGACATGGGGTTTGGAGACACTGAAGCTTTCTTT. Amino acids: CASSNLDMGFGDTEAFF.

The chain recombines TRBV7-9 with TRBJ2-3; TRBD1 aligns across 10 bases. Trimming cost V 5 bases and J 6 bases; bases outside gene matches: 11. The CDR3 runs 16 residues. CDR1 SEHNR and CDR2 FQNEAQ come from the germline V gene (reference sequence). The CDR3 DNA reads TGTGCCAGCAGCCGACCCGGGACAGGGGAAGGGGATACGCAGTATTTT. It translates to CASSRPGTGEGDTQYF.

The rearrangement joins TRBV15 to TRBJ1-2, with D possibly matching TRBD1 (5 bases). Germline lookup yields CDR1 LNHNV and CDR2 YYDKDF (reference sequence). V lost 0 bases and J lost 7, with 15 bases in between. CDR3 length equals 15 residues. The CDR3 sequence is CATSRDREGYRGYTF. The CDR3 nucleotides read TGTGCCACCAGCAGAGATCGGGAGGGGTACCGTGGCTACACCTTC.

This clonotype has just a few counts. This chain links TRBV6-5 with TRBJ2-7, with TRBD2 matching over 10 bases. V lost 2 bases and J lost 4; bases outside the gene matches: 5. Per the germline V gene, CDR1 is MNHEY and CDR2 is SVGAGI. The length of the CDR3 is 15 residues. This CDR3 is CASSYGTSGDYEQYF. In DNA form, the CDR3 reads TGTGCCAGCAGTTACGGTACTAGCGGGGATTACGAGCAGTACTTC.

This clonotype has a single count. The chain combines TRBV3-1 with TRBJ2-7; TRBD2 might be the D (5 bases). The CDR3 covers 13 residues. CDR1 LGHDT and CDR2 YNNKEL come from the germline V gene (reference sequence). V was trimmed by 7 bases and J by 7 bases, leaving 17 bases between them. Written as DNA, the CDR3 is TGTGCCAGCATCCCCTGGGAGCCCCGTGAGCAGTACGTC. Protein: CASIPWEPREQYV.

The chain carries TRBV5-4 and TRBJ2-3, with unresolved D. CDR1 and CDR2 (germline): SGHNT, YYREEE (reference sequence). This CDR3 is 14 amino acids long. V lost 0 bases and J 4 bases, leaving 9 bases between the germline ends. In DNA form, the CDR3 reads TGTGCCAGCAGCTTGGAGGGCGTGGCAGATACGCAGTATTTT. This sequence encodes CASSLEGVADTQYF.